The TCR beta chain under discussion was sequenced for a study of blood T cell repertoires in COVID-19. Trimming took 10 bases from V and 0 from J; bases not matched to a gene: 12. CDR1 and CDR2 from the germline V gene are SGHNT and YYREEE (reference sequence). This CDR3 is 17 amino acids long. The data were produced by immunoSEQ multiplex PCR, yet TCRdb's version contains in-frame clones alone and is incomplete. The data contain 45,000 to 50,000 clones, approximately 88% of them singletons. The material sequenced was peripheral blood. J is TRBJ2-2 and V is TRBV5-4; 10 bases agree with TRBD2. The TCR originated in a man between 65 and 80 years old with acute or convalescent COVID-19. CDR3 in DNA: TGTGCCCTCCGAAGGTCTAGCGGGGGCCCGAACACCGGGGAGCTGTTTTTT. Encoded protein: CALRRSSGGPNTGELFF.